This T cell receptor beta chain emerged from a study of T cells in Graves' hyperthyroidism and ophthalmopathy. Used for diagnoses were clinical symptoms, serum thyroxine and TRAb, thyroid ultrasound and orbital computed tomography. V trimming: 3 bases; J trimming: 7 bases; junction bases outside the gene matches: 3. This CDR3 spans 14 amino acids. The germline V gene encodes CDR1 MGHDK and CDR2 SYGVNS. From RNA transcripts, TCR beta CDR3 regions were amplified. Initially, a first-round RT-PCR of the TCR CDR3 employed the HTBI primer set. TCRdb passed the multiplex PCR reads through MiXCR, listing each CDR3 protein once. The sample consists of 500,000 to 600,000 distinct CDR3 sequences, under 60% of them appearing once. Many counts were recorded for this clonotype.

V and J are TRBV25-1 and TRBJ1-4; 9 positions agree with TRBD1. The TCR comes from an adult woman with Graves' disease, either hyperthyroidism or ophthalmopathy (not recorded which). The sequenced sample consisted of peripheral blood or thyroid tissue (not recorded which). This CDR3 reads CASSDNRGREKLFF. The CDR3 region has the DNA TGTGCCAGCAGTGATAACAGGGGGCGTGAAAAACTGTTTTTT.